Reported below is one T cell receptor (beta chain). Its specificity is unknown. The sample belongs to a study of blood T cells in healthy people across ages. General observations from the study: A roughly linear age-dependent decrease characterized TCR beta diversity per million T cells. Long-lived donors exceeded aged donors in naive CD4+ cells and diversity.

Peripheral blood, around 10 milliliters per donor, was collected. A J-beta primer mix and a sample-barcoded 5' primer were used in a second PCR of about 7 to 12 cycles. TCRdb re-called the 5' RACE reads through MiXCR, storing one row per CDR3 protein. Among about 1.6 million distinct CDR3 sequences listed, 30% to 35% were seen once. The receptor's source is a woman under 40 in good health. The sequencing sample was made of blood.

The DNA for the CDR3 is TGTGCCAGCAGCACCCCGGGACTAGCGGGGGGATCAGATACGCAGTATTTT. Its protein is CASSTPGLAGGSDTQYF. This rearrangement joins TRBV9 to TRBJ2-3; TRBD2 matches 15 bases. V shed 4 bases, J shed 4 bases, and the junction held 7 bases outside the gene matches. The CDR3 length is 17 residues. Germline assignment: CDR1 SGDLS and CDR2 YYNGEE.